These T cell receptor beta chains were read from a single sample in a study of regulatory T cells in long-lasting Graves disease. TCRdb itself ran the multiplex PCR reads through MiXCR, one entry per CDR3 protein. In the table there are 360,000 or so distinct CDR3 sequences, approximately 15% of which are singletons. These data were also reused for a study on T cells in Graves' hyperthyroidism and ophthalmopathy.

Source: peripheral blood mononuclear cells (PBMCs), taken at new diagnosis, from a patient treated with antithyroid drugs. The receptors shown here come from a middle-aged man with Graves disease. Each CDR3 is given with its conserved first and last residue. A D gene is named only where the DNA matches it firmly. A row's size may be missing; if present it is once, few, many or a size class.

V gene	CDR3 length	D gene	J gene	clone size	CDR3 protein	CDR3 DNA
TRBV11-2	15	-	TRBJ1-4	-	CASSSALGLSEKLFF	TGTGCCAGCAGCTCCGCTCTGGGTCTGAGTGAAAAACTGTTTTTT
TRBV12-3/TRBV12-4	13	TRBD1	TRBJ1-2	many	CASSQGAYYGYTF	TGTGCCAGCAGTCAGGGGGCATACTATGGCTACACCTTC
TRBV28	14	-	TRBJ2-7	many	CASKPGQPPYEQYF	TGTGCCAGTAAGCCGGGACAACCGCCCTACGAGCAGTACTTC
TRBV5-4	15	TRBD1	TRBJ1-6	-	CASSFPDRGGSPLHF	TGTGCCAGCAGCTTTCCTGACAGGGGAGGATCACCCCTCCACTTT
TRBV15	14	TRBD1	TRBJ2-1	few	CATREGANYNEQFF	TGTGCCACCAGAGAGGGGGCAAACTACAATGAGCAGTTCTTC
TRBV7-8	16	TRBD1	TRBJ2-5	-	CASSAWGQGNQETQYF	TGTGCCAGCAGCGCATGGGGACAGGGTAATCAAGAGACCCAGTACTTC
TRBV12-5	15	TRBD1	TRBJ1-1	many	CASGPRQGRYTEAFF	TGTGCTAGTGGTCCGCGACAGGGGAGGTACACTGAAGCTTTCTTT
TRBV7-9	16	-	TRBJ2-6	many	CASSFPRVSGANVLTF	TGTGCCAGCAGCTTCCCGCGGGTCTCTGGGGCCAACGTCCTGACTTTC
TRBV24-1	14	TRBD1	TRBJ1-1	many	CATEGEGADTEAFF	TGTGCCACGGAAGGAGAGGGGGCGGACACTGAAGCTTTCTTT
TRBV7-9	15	-	TRBJ2-3	-	CASSLYGVNTDTQYF	TGTGCCAGCAGCTTATACGGGGTAAACACAGATACGCAGTATTTT
TRBV2	14	-	TRBJ2-5	many	CASSDRTNRETQYF	TGTGCCAGCAGTGACAGAACTAACCGGGAGACCCAGTACTTC
TRBV28	17	TRBD1	TRBJ2-6	-	CASSPRQGGTGANVLTF	TGTGCCAGCAGTCCCCGACAGGGTGGAACTGGGGCCAACGTCCTGACTTTC
TRBV5-1	14	TRBD2	TRBJ2-3	many	CASSLSGGTDTQYF	TGTGCCAGCAGCTTGAGCGGGGGCACAGATACGCAGTATTTT
TRBV14	12	-	TRBJ1-1	few	CASSQNMGRAFF	TGTGCCAGCAGCCAAAATATGGGACGAGCTTTCTTT
TRBV28	14	TRBD1	TRBJ1-2	few	CASRVRTGEIGYTF	TGTGCCAGCAGAGTTCGTACAGGGGAAATTGGCTACACCTTC
TRBV14	15	TRBD2	TRBJ2-3	-	CASSQEAGNRVTQYF	TGTGCCAGCAGCCAAGAAGCGGGGAACCGGGTGACGCAGTATTTT
TRBV20-1	13	-	TRBJ1-1	many	CSAISSVNTEAFF	TGCAGTGCTATCTCGTCGGTGAACACTGAAGCTTTCTTT
TRBV20-1	13	TRBD1	TRBJ2-7	many	CSARDPDRVEQYF	TGCAGTGCTAGAGACCCGGACAGGGTTGAGCAGTACTTC
TRBV7-3	15	TRBD1	TRBJ2-2	few	CASSPGQGRTGELFF	TGTGCCAGCAGCCCCGGACAGGGAAGAACCGGGGAGCTGTTTTTT
TRBV7-2	14	-	TRBJ2-7	many	CASSLVRSSYEQYF	TGTGCCAGCAGTCTAGTAAGGAGCTCCTACGAGCAGTACTTC
TRBV12-3/TRBV12-4	12	-	TRBJ2-2	many	CASSLGLGELFF	TGTGCCAGCAGTTTAGGGCTCGGGGAGCTGTTTTTT
TRBV20-1	14	-	TRBJ2-2	many	CSARDNENTGELFF	TGCAGTGCTAGAGATAATGAGAACACCGGGGAGCTGTTTTTT
TRBV20-1	14	-	TRBJ2-1	-	CSAITGARPHEQFF	TGCAGTGCTATAACCGGGGCTAGGCCACATGAGCAGTTCTTC
TRBV27	20	-	TRBJ2-1	many	CASSSIYFSPVHRGGNEQFF	TGTGCCAGCAGTTCTATATATTTCAGCCCGGTTCACAGGGGGGGGAATGAGCAGTTCTTC